One sample yielded the 7 T cell receptor beta chains listed below, sequenced in a study of siplizumab effects on memory and regulatory T cells. TCRdb keeps only in-frame clones here, not all; method: immunoSEQ multiplex PCR. The sample shows some 100,000 clones, approximately 91% of them seen only once. The specimen sequenced was CD4+ T cells sorted from blood. The receptors derive from a human donor in good health. Some clones in this sample may be carry-over from other donors' samples.

The V call is TRBV21-1, the J call TRBJ2-1; TRBD2 reflects the table's D call only, with no check against the DNA. TRBV21-1 is a known pseudogene. CDR3 length: 17 residues. Here the CDR3 reads CASSKEGAGVGYNEQFF. CDR3 in DNA: TGTGCCAGCAGCAAAGAGGGAGCGGGAGTGGGGTACAATGAGCAGTTCTTC.

This chain connects TRBV7-3 to TRBJ2-3; TRBD2 might be the D (5 bases). The ends were cut back, 5 bases at V and 0 bases at J, with 21 bases in the middle. The CDR3 length is 18 residues. Germline V lookup: CDR1 SGHTA, CDR2 FQGTGA. CDR3 sequence: CASSLKGGHQISTDTQYF. The CDR3 DNA sequence: TGTGCCAGCAGCCTAAAAGGCGGGCACCAGATTAGCACAGATACGCAGTATTTT.

The chain combines TRBV7-3 with TRBJ1-5, with D perhaps matching TRBD1 (5 bases). CDR1 SGHTA and CDR2 FQGTGA come from the germline V gene. Trimming pared 5 bases from V and 2 bases from J, leaving 10 bases between. The CDR3 has 14 residues. CDR3 nucleotide sequence: TGTGCCAGCAGCCCGCGAGGGGGCAATCAGCCCCAGCATTTT. Amino acid sequence: CASSPRGGNQPQHF.

This clone was recorded once. The rearrangement joins TRBV11-3 to TRBJ1-1, with TRBD1 as a possible D gene (5 bases). CDR3 size: 15 residues. Trimming pared 5 bases from V and 4 bases from J, leaving 17 bases between. The germline gives CDR1 SGHNT, CDR2 YENEEA. The CDR3 protein is CASSPSGARVTEAFF. The CDR3 DNA reads TGTGCCAGCAGCCCCTCCGGGGCGCGGGTCACTGAAGCTTTCTTT. The whole variable domain, remainder taken from reference TRBV11-3 and TRBJ1-1, is EAGVVQSPRYKIIEKKQPVAFWCNPISGHNTLYWYLQNLGQGPELLIRYENEEAVDDSQLPKDRFSAERLKGVDSTLKIQPAELGDSAVYLCASSPSGARVTEAFFGQGTRLTVV.

The chain links TRBV6-1 to TRBJ1-4; 8 bases agree with TRBD1. The V segment lost 3 bases and the J segment 5 bases; nucleotides outside the gene matches: 2. Germline V gene data show CDR1 as MNHNS and CDR2 as SASEGT. The CDR3 is made up of 14 amino acids. The CDR3 sequence is CASSEDRVNEKLFF. CDR3 DNA sequence: TGTGCCAGCAGTGAGGACAGGGTGAATGAAAAACTGTTTTTT.

The chain employs TRBV19 and TRBJ2-7, with TRBD2 as a possible D gene (5 bases). CDR1 is LNHDA, CDR2 SQIVND, per germline (reference sequence). The ends were cut back, 3 bases at V and 4 bases at J, with 7 bases in the middle. The CDR3 loop spans 12 amino acids. The CDR3 region has the DNA TGTGCCAGTAGTATCCGGGGTTACGAGCAGTACTTC. It translates to CASSIRGYEQYF.

V gene TRBV19 combines with J gene TRBJ2-5; no clear D. Trimming left V 0 bases short and J 4 bases short, with 0 bases between. Germline loops: CDR1 LNHDA, CDR2 SQIVND (reference sequence). This CDR3 spans 11 amino acids. The CDR3 protein is CASSIEETQYF. CDR3 coding DNA: TGTGCCAGTAGTATAGAAGAGACCCAGTACTTC.